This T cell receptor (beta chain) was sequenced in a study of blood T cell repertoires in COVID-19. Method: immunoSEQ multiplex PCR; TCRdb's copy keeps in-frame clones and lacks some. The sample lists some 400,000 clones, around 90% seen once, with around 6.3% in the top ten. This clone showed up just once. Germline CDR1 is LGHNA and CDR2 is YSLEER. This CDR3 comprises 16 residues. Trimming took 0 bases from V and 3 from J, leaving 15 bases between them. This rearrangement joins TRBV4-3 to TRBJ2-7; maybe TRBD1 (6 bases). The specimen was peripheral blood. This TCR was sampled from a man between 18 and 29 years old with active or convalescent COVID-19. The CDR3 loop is CASSQEGAPASYEQYF. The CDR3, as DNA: TGCGCCAGCAGCCAAGAGGGGGCCCCGGCGAGCTACGAGCAGTACTTC.